The rows below give T cell receptor beta chains drawn from one sample of a study of read filtering for tumor transcriptome and immune sequencing. A single record per CDR3 protein comes from TCRdb applying MiXCR to the reads. Found here are some 140,000 distinct CDR3 sequences, approximately 13% of them singletons; the top ten hold about 7.7%. The sample taken for sequencing was a population of CD138-negative cells sorted from bone marrow. The receptors here all came from a donor at least 40 years old with multiple myeloma. Both conserved end residues are trimmed from each CDR3. A row's size may be missing; if present it is once, few, many or a size class.

>TRBV20-1|.|TRBJ1-1
SARGPRGQYTEAF
>TRBV20-1|few|TRBJ2-5
SAPRAGSTQY
>TRBV9|few|TRBJ2-2
ASSVSGRGELF
>TRBV29-1|many|TRBJ1-1
SVGAELNTEAF
>TRBV3-1|many|TRBJ2-2
ASAIYGFANTGELF
>TRBV29-1|few|TRBJ2-3
SVDREPDTQY
>TRBV7-9|many|TRBJ1-5
ASSFNNQPQH
>TRBV29-1|many|TRBJ2-1
SVKIYDRGTKASGRADNEQF
>TRBV5-6|many|TRBJ1-6
ASSLAADNSKSSYNSPLH
>TRBV11-2|many|TRBJ1-1
ASSLLREAF
>TRBV29-1|many|TRBJ1-1
SVEGDTEAF